A single sample is the source of the 24 T cell receptor beta chains below, sequenced in a study of blood T cell repertoires in COVID-19. Data came from immunoSEQ multiplex PCR; TCRdb stores just in-frame clones and leaves some out. The sample consists of some 200,000 clones, under 90% of them appearing once. The sequenced sample consisted of peripheral blood. These receptors all come from a woman aged 80 or over with COVID-19, enrolled during active disease.

The gene calls are TRBV6-5 and TRBJ1-6; 9 bases map to TRBD1. The CDR3 has 15 residues. Germline V CDR1 and CDR2: MNHEY, SVGAGI. Losses at the gene ends were 6 bases for V and 10 bases for J; bases not matched to a gene: 10. The CDR3 sequence is CASSSPDRGDSPLHF. For the CDR3, the DNA is TGTGCCAGCAGCTCACCGGACAGGGGAGACTCACCCCTCCACTTT.

This clone was observed a single time. The J gene is TRBJ2-3, the V gene TRBV29-1, with D perhaps TRBD1 (7 bases). V lost 8 bases to trimming and J lost 5 bases, with 8 bases between them. Germline V lookup: CDR1 SQVTM, CDR2 ANQGSEA. This CDR3 region has 10 residues. This chain's CDR3 is CSQGGDTQYF. In DNA, the CDR3 is TGCAGCCAGGGGGGAGATACGCAGTATTTT.

The rearrangement joins TRBV6-5 to TRBJ1-1; D is unresolved. This CDR3 is 14 amino acids long. V was pared by 5 bases and J by 1 base, with 11 bases between. Germline CDR1 reads MNHEY; CDR2 reads SVGAGI. CDR3 residues: CASSHEEKNTEAFF. CDR3 coding DNA: TGTGCCAGCAGTCACGAAGAGAAGAACACTGAAGCTTTCTTT.

V gene TRBV11-2 combines with J gene TRBJ1-6; TRBD1 matches 9 bases. Per germline, CDR1 SGHAT and CDR2 FQNNGV. J lost 6 bases, V lost 4 bases, and 10 bases had no gene match. The CDR3 contains 17 residues. CDR3 residues: CASSSRPDRGTNSPLHF. CDR3 nucleotide sequence: TGTGCCAGCAGCTCGCGCCCGGACAGGGGTACTAATTCACCCCTCCACTTT.

The gene calls are TRBV9 and TRBJ1-3; 8 bases map to TRBD1. V shed 3 bases and J 4 bases; nucleotides not matched to a gene: 9. There are 16 residues in the CDR3. In germline, CDR1 is SGDLS, CDR2 YYNGEE. CDR3 sequence reads: CASSGWQGAPGNTIYF. The CDR3 DNA follows: TGTGCCAGCAGCGGATGGCAGGGGGCTCCCGGAAACACCATATATTTT.

This chain uses TRBV21-1 with TRBJ2-2; TRBD2 is the table's D call and was not checked against the DNA. TRBV21-1 is tagged as a pseudogene. This CDR3 comprises 12 residues. The CDR3 protein is CASPGGTGELFF. DNA of the CDR3: TGTGCCAGCCCCGGGGGCACCGGGGAGCTGTTTTTT.

V gene TRBV28 combines with J gene TRBJ2-5; 12 bases align to TRBD2. The CDR3 has 16 residues. From germline, CDR1 is MDHEN and CDR2 SYDVKM. The junction had 6 bases not matched to a gene; V was cut back by 5 bases and J by 2 bases. In DNA, the CDR3 is TGTGCCAGCAGTACCACTAGCGGGGGGTTTCAAGAGACCCAGTACTTC. Translation: CASSTTSGGFQETQYF.

V and J are TRBV7-9 and TRBJ2-5, with 9 nucleotides matching TRBD1. Losses at the gene ends were 5 bases for V and 2 bases for J; bases not matched to a gene: 6. Germline V lookup: CDR1 SEHNR, CDR2 FQNEAQ (reference sequence). The length of the CDR3 is 15 residues. CDR3 region: CASSPRDREQETQYF. CDR3 coding DNA: TGTGCCAGCAGCCCCAGGGACAGGGAACAAGAGACCCAGTACTTC.

This chain links TRBV5-4 with TRBJ1-4; D not certain. The V gene's germline CDR1 is SGHNT and CDR2 YYREEE (reference sequence). This CDR3 is built from 13 residues. The V end lost 4 bases, the J end lost 7 bases, and 11 bases lay between the germline ends. CDR3 DNA: TGTGCCAGCAGCCCGGGAGCGGGTGAAAAACTGTTTTTT. It is translated as CASSPGAGEKLFF.

This rearrangement joins TRBV5-1 to TRBJ2-3, with 13 bases aligning to TRBD2. V trimming: 4 bases; J trimming: 0 bases; junction bases outside the gene matches: 5. This CDR3 is 17 amino acids long. Germline-derived CDR1 and CDR2 are SGHRS and YFSETQ. As DNA, the CDR3 is TGCGCCAGCAGCCGGGGGACTAGCGGGGCTAGCACAGATACGCAGTATTTT. Encoded protein: CASSRGTSGASTDTQYF. Based on the CDR3 plus reference TRBV5-1 and TRBJ2-3, the full variable domain is KAGVTQTPRYLIKTRGQQVTLSCSPISGHRSVSWYQQTPGQGLQFLFEYFSETQRNKGNFPGRFSGRQFSNSRSEMNVSTLELGDSALYLCASSRGTSGASTDTQYFGPGTRLTVL.

The J gene is TRBJ2-2, the V gene TRBV30; D remains ambiguous. Germline CDR1 reads GTSNPN; CDR2 reads SVGIG (reference sequence). The V end was cut by 1 base, the J end by 0 bases, with 9 bases between. The CDR3 spans 15 residues. CDR3 region: CAWSASPANTGELFF. The CDR3 DNA is TGTGCCTGGAGTGCCTCCCCCGCGAACACCGGGGAGCTGTTTTTT.

The chain recombines TRBV3-1 (or the pseudogene TRBV3-2) with TRBJ2-1; the match to TRBD2 covers 8 bases. CDR3 length equals 15 residues. V gave up 4 bases and J gave up 7 bases; unmatched junction bases: 9. Germline CDR1 and CDR2: LGHDT and YNNKEL (reference sequence). In nucleotides, the CDR3 is TGTGCCAGCAGCCCCCCTCCGGAGCGGGGGAATGAGCAGTTCTTC. The encoded protein is CASSPPPERGNEQFF.

The chain joins TRBV19 to TRBJ1-2; D unclear. The CDR3 loop spans 13 amino acids. Germline-derived CDR1 and CDR2 are LNHDA and SQIVND (reference sequence). The V and J ends lost 6 bases and 4 bases respectively, with 12 bases between them. This CDR3 reads CASSPRAGYGYTF. The CDR3 region has the DNA TGTGCCAGTAGCCCTCGGGCGGGCTATGGCTACACCTTC.

In this sample, this clone turned up a few times. The chain combines TRBV3-1 (or the pseudogene TRBV3-2) with TRBJ1-6, with D perhaps TRBD1 (5 bases). Trimming removed 2 bases at V and 7 bases at J, with 15 bases between. The CDR3 is made up of 16 amino acids. From germline, CDR1 is LGHDT and CDR2 YNNKEL (reference sequence). DNA of the CDR3: TGTGCCAGCAGCCAATGGGGGGACGGGGAAAATTCACCCCTCCACTTT. It encodes CASSQWGDGENSPLHF.

This clone was detected once. This chain joins TRBV28 and TRBJ2-1, with TRBD2 as a possible D gene (5 bases). Per the germline V gene, CDR1 is MDHEN and CDR2 is SYDVKM. The CDR3 runs 15 residues. V was pared by 7 bases and J by 0 bases, with 13 bases between. The CDR3 loop is CASIGVGSSYNEQFF. The CDR3 DNA sequence: TGTGCCAGCATCGGGGTGGGGAGCTCCTACAATGAGCAGTTCTTC.

The rearrangement links TRBV28 to TRBJ2-5, with D perhaps TRBD2 (5 bases). V was cut by 2 bases and J by 7 bases, with 17 bases left in between. The length of the CDR3 is 15 residues. CDR1 MDHEN and CDR2 SYDVKM come from the germline V gene. CDR3 in amino acids: CASSLRASSSGTQYF. CDR3 DNA: TGTGCCAGCAGTTTAAGGGCTAGCTCCAGCGGGACCCAGTACTTC.

This clone showed up just once. The genes are TRBV19 and TRBJ1-1, with D unresolved. Germline CDR1 LNHDA, CDR2 SQIVND (reference sequence). V shed 9 bases and J shed 6 bases, with 14 bases lying between them. This CDR3 spans 12 amino acids. The CDR3 region is CASMPVGAEAFF. The CDR3 DNA is TGTGCCAGCATGCCGGTCGGGGCTGAAGCTTTCTTT.

The chain joins TRBV7-2 to TRBJ2-2, with 7 nucleotides matching TRBD1. J was trimmed by 7 bases and V by 4 bases; bases with no gene match: 6. The CDR3 runs 14 residues. Germline V gives CDR1 SGHTA, CDR2 FQGNSA. DNA for the CDR3: TGTGCCAGCAGCTCTACAGGGACAGTCGGGGAGCTGTTTTTT. Protein sequence: CASSSTGTVGELFF.

The V call is TRBV12-3 or TRBV12-4, the J call TRBJ2-7, with 8 bases matching TRBD1. This CDR3 has 13 amino acids. V lost 8 bases to trimming and J lost 5 bases; unmatched junction nucleotides: 8. The CDR3 DNA reads as TGTGCCAGCGGACAGGGTAAAAGGGACGAGCAGTACTTC. Its protein is CASGQGKRDEQYF.

The V call is TRBV7-3, the J call TRBJ2-6; D call uncertain. From germline, CDR1 is SGHTA and CDR2 FQGTGA. This CDR3 has 16 residues. Deletions cut 2 bases from V and 0 bases from J, with 8 bases between. DNA of the CDR3: TGTGCCAGCAGCTTATTAACTCCCTCTGGGGCCAACGTCCTGACTTTC. It specifies CASSLLTPSGANVLTF.

The rearrangement links TRBV7-8 to TRBJ2-7; 7 nucleotides agree with TRBD2. The CDR3 is 14 amino acids. Germline V gives CDR1 SGHVS, CDR2 FQNEAQ. The ends lost 0 bases at V and 4 bases at J; junction bases unmatched: 3. The CDR3 reads CASSLAGGSYEQYF. In nucleotides, the CDR3 is TGTGCCAGCAGCTTAGCGGGGGGGTCGTACGAGCAGTACTTC.

The genes are TRBV6-1 and TRBJ2-3; 10 bases are shared with TRBD2. Germline CDR1 is MNHNS and CDR2 is SASEGT. The length of the CDR3 is 16 residues. The junction had 9 bases not matched to a gene; V was cut back by 4 bases and J by 5 bases. CDR3 sequence reads: CASSVRAGGPQDTQYF. The CDR3 coding sequence is TGTGCCAGCAGTGTGAGAGCGGGGGGGCCTCAAGATACGCAGTATTTT.

There are a few counts of this clone. The rearrangement uses TRBV5-1 and TRBJ1-1; a possible D gene is TRBD1 (5 bases). The CDR3 extends over 15 amino acids. Between the trimmed V and J ends, which lost 1 base and 5 bases, there was a span of 15 bases. Germline CDR1 reads SGHRS; CDR2 reads YFSETQ. The CDR3 region has the DNA TGCGCCAGCAGCTTGTTTGCGGACAAGCCGACTGAAGCTTTCTTT. Encoded protein: CASSLFADKPTEAFF.

This rearrangement joins TRBV6-5 to TRBJ1-1; TRBD1 might be the D (6 bases). Looked up from germline, CDR1 is MNHEY and CDR2 is SVGAGI. The CDR3 is 15 residues long. Trimming removed 0 bases at V and 3 bases at J, with 11 bases between. CDR3 region: CASSYSRQGYTEAFF. CDR3 in DNA: TGTGCCAGCAGTTACTCGCGGCAGGGGTACACTGAAGCTTTCTTT.